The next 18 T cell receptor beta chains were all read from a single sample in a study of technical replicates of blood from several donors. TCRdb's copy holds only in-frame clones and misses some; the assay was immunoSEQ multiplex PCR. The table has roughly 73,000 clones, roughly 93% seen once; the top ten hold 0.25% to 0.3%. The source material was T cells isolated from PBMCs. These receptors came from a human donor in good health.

The CDR3 loop reads CASSFSRARGKDTQYF. In DNA form, the CDR3 reads TGTGCCAGCAGCTTTTCGCGGGCAAGAGGAAAAGATACGCAGTATTTT. This chain links TRBV7-9 with TRBJ2-3, with D possibly matching TRBD2 (5 bases). From germline, CDR1 is SEHNR and CDR2 FQNEAQ (reference sequence). V lost 3 bases, J lost 5 bases, and 18 bases lay in between. The CDR3 sequence is 16 residues long. Full variable domain (outside the CDR3, taken from reference TRBV7-9 and TRBJ2-3): DTGVSQNPRHKITKRGQNVTFRCDPISEHNRLYWYRQTLGQGPEFLTYFQNEAQLEKSRLLSDRFSAERPKGSFSTLEIQRTEQGDSAMYLCASSFSRARGKDTQYFGPGTRLTVL.

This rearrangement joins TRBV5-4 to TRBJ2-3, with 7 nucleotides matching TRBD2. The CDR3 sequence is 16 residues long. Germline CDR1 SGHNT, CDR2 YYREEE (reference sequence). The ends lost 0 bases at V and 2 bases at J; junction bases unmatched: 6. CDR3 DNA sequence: TGTGCCAGCAGCTTGGTTCCGGGAGGAAACACAGATACGCAGTATTTT. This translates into CASSLVPGGNTDTQYF.

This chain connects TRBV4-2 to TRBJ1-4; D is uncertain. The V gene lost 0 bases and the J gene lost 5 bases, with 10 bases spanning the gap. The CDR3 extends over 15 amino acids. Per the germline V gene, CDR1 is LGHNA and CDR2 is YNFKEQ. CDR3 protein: CASSQDRTDNEKLFF. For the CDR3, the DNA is TGTGCCAGCAGCCAAGACCGAACAGACAATGAAAAACTGTTTTTT.

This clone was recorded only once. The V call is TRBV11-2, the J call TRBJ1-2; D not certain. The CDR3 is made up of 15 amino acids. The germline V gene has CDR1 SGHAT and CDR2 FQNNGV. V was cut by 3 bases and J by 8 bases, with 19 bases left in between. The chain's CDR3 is CASSFPEHGRRGYTF. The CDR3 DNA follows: TGTGCCAGCAGCTTCCCCGAACATGGCCGGAGAGGCTACACCTTC. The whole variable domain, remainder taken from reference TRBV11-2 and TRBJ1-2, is EAGVAQSPRYKIIEKRQSVAFWCNPISGHATLYWYQQILGQGPKLLIQFQNNGVVDDSQLPKDRFSAERLKGVDSTLKIQPAKLEDSAVYLCASSFPEHGRRGYTFGSGTRLTVV.

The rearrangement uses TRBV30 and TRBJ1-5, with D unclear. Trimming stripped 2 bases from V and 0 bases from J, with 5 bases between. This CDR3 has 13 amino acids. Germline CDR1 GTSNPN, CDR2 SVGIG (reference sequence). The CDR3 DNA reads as TGTGCCTGGAGTTCAGATAGCAATCAGCCCCAGCATTTT. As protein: CAWSSDSNQPQHF.

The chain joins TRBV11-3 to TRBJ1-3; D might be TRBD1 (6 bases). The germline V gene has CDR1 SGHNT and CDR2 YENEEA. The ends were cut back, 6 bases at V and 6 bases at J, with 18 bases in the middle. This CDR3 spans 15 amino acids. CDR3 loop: CASRPSDRPQNTIYF. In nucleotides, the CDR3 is TGTGCCAGCAGGCCGTCAGACAGGCCACAAAACACCATATATTTT.

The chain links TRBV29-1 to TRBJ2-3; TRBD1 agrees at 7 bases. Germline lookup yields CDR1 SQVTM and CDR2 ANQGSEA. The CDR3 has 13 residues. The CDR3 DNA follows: TGCAGTCTATTGGGACAGACCACAGATACGCAGTATTTT. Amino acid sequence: CSLLGQTTDTQYF.

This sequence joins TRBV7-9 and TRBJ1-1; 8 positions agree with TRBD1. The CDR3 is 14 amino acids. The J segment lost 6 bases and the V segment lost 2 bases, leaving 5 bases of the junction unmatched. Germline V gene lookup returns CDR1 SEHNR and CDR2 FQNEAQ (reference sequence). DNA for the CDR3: TGTGCCAGCAGCTTAAGGACAGGGATATCTGAAGCTTTCTTT. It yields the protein CASSLRTGISEAFF.

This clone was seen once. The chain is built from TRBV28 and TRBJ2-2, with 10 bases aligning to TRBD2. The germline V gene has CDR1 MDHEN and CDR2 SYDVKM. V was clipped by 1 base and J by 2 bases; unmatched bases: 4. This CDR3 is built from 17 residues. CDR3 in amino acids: CASSLLASGRNTGELFF. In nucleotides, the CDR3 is TGTGCCAGCAGTTTATTGGCTAGCGGGAGAAACACCGGGGAGCTGTTTTTT.

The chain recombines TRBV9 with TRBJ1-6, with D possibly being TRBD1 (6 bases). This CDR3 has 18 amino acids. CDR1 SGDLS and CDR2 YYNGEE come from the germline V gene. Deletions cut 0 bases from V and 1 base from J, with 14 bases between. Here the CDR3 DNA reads TGTGCCAGCAGCGTAGGCCCAGGGGCGACTTCCTATAATTCACCCCTCCACTTT. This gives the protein CASSVGPGATSYNSPLHF. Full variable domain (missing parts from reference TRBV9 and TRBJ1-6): DSGVTQTPKHLITATGQRVTLRCSPRSGDLSVYWYQQSLDQGLQFLIQYYNGEERAKGNILERFSAQQFPDLHSELNLSSLELGDSALYFCASSVGPGATSYNSPLHFGNGTRLTVT.

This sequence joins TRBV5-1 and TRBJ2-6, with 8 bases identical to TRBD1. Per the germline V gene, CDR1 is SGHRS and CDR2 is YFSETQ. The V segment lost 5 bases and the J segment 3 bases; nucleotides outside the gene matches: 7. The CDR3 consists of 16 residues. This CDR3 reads CASRRTGSIGANVLTF. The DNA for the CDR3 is TGCGCCAGCAGAAGGACAGGGTCTATTGGGGCCAACGTCCTGACTTTC.

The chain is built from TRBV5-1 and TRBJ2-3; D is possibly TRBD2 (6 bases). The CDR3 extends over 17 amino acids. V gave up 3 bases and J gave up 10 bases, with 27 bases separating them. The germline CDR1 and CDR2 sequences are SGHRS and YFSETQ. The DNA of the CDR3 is TGCGCCAGCAGCTCCCTGCATGGGACTCAGCTCTCGGGTGCGCAGTATTTT. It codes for CASSSLHGTQLSGAQYF.

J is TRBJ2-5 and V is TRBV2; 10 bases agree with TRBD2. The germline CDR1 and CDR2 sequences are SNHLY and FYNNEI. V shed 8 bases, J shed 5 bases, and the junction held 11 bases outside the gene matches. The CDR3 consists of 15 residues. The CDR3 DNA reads TGTGCCAGCCAACTCAGGACTAGCGGAGGCGAGACCCAGTACTTC. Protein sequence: CASQLRTSGGETQYF.

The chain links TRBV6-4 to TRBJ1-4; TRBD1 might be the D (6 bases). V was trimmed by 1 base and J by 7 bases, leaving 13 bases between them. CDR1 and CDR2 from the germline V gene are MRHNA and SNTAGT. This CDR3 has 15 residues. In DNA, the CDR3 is TGTGCCAGCAGTGACTTACAGGGACATGCTGAAAAACTGTTTTTT. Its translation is CASSDLQGHAEKLFF.

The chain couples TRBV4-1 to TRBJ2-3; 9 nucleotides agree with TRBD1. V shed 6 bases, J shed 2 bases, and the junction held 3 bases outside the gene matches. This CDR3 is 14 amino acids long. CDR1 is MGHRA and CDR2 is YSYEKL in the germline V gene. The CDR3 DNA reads TGCGCCAGCAGAGACAGGGGGAACACAGATACGCAGTATTTT. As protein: CASRDRGNTDTQYF.

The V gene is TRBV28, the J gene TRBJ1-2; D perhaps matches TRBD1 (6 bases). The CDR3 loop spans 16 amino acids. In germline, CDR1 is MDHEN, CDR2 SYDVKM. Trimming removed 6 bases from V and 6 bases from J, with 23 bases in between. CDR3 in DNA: TGTGCCAGCAGCCCGGGACACAACCCCGGGGTCAATGGCTACACCTTC. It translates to CASSPGHNPGVNGYTF.

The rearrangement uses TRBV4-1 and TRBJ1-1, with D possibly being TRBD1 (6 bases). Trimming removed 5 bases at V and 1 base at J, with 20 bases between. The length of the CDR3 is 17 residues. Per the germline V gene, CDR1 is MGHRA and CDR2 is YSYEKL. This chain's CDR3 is CASSFKGRQGPNTEAFF. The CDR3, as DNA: TGCGCCAGCAGCTTCAAGGGTAGGCAGGGGCCGAACACTGAAGCTTTCTTT.

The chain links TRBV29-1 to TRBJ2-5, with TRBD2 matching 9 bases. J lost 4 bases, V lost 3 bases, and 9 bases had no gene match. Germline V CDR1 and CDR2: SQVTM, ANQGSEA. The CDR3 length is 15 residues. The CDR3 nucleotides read TGCAGCGTTGAGGTTCAGCGGGAGGTTGGAGAGACCCAGTACTTC. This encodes CSVEVQREVGETQYF.